The 28 T cell receptor beta chains presented below share a single source sample, sequenced in a study of cytomegalovirus exposure and HLA in healthy donors. Vbeta (60) and Jbeta (13) primers were used in the PCR. Libraries were prepared by immunoSEQ multiplex PCR; TCRdb keeps only in-frame clonotypes and omits some of them. This sample yields roughly 190,000 clones, of which about 62% are seen a single time; under 3% belongs to the top ten. The sequenced sample was PBMCs. The receptors originated from a man in his forties or fifties in good health and CMV-seronegative.

This clone showed up just a few times. The gene calls are TRBV29-1 and TRBJ2-5, with D tentatively TRBD2 (6 bases). CDR3 length equals 13 residues. Germline values: CDR1 SQVTM, CDR2 ANQGSEA. Trimming took off 4 bases at V and 0 bases at J, with 9 bases between the two ends. The DNA of the CDR3 is TGCAGCGTTGGGCTAGCGTACCAAGAGACCCAGTACTTC. Translation gives CSVGLAYQETQYF.

V and J are TRBV27 and TRBJ2-3; TRBD2 matches 10 bases. Per the germline V gene, CDR1 is MNHEY and CDR2 is SMNVEV (reference sequence). The trim removed 5 bases at V and 4 bases at J, leaving 6 bases unmatched. CDR3 size: 15 residues. CDR3 protein: CASSALTSGADTQYF. The CDR3 coding sequence is TGTGCCAGCAGTGCCTTAACTAGCGGGGCAGATACGCAGTATTTT.

This sequence joins TRBV11-3 and TRBJ1-5; TRBD1 agrees at 8 bases. CDR3 length: 20 residues. V was pared by 0 bases and J by 0 bases, with 13 bases of the junction left unmatched. Per germline, CDR1 SGHNT and CDR2 YENEEA. The CDR3 sequence is CASSLDPTLQGDYSNQPQHF. The CDR3 DNA is TGTGCCAGCAGCTTAGATCCCACACTACAGGGGGATTATAGCAATCAGCCCCAGCATTTT.

This chain connects TRBV27 to TRBJ1-5, with D hard to call. Germline CDR1 MNHEY, CDR2 SMNVEV (reference sequence). Trimming shortened V by 6 bases and J by 0 bases, and 9 bases separated the two germline ends. This CDR3 region has 14 residues. This CDR3 is CASRPRFSNQPQHF. In nucleotides, the CDR3 is TGTGCCAGCAGGCCCAGATTTAGCAATCAGCCCCAGCATTTT.

This clone was seen only a few times. The chain couples TRBV5-4 to TRBJ1-5, with 7 bases lining up with TRBD1. Germline V gene data show CDR1 as SGHNT and CDR2 as YYREEE (reference sequence). CDR3 length: 13 residues. Germline trimming cut 4 bases from V and 2 bases from J; bases unmatched to any gene: 0. CDR3 bases: TGTGCCAGCAGCCAGGGGGGCAATCAGCCCCAGCATTTT. This encodes CASSQGGNQPQHF.

This clone turned up a few times. The CDR3 here is CSARIINEQFF. CDR3 nucleotides: TGCAGTGCTAGAATAATTAATGAGCAGTTCTTC. The chain carries TRBV20-1 and TRBJ2-1; D unresolved. The V end was cut by 2 bases, the J end by 7 bases, with 6 bases between. This CDR3 has 11 amino acids. The germline gives CDR1 DFQATT, CDR2 SNEGSKA (reference sequence).

The rearrangement links TRBV5-1 to TRBJ2-3; D uncertain. V lost 4 bases to trimming and J lost 3 bases, with 12 bases between them. This CDR3 has 14 residues. Per the germline V gene, CDR1 is SGHRS and CDR2 is YFSETQ. The DNA of the CDR3 is TGCGCCAGCAGCGACACGGCTCTAACAGATACGCAGTATTTT. Translated, it gives CASSDTALTDTQYF.

The chain is built from TRBV7-2 and TRBJ1-2; the match to TRBD1 covers 8 bases. The CDR3 consists of 14 residues. Germline V lookup: CDR1 SGHTA, CDR2 FQGNSA. V was clipped by 6 bases and J by 4 bases; unmatched bases: 7. CDR3 in amino acids: CASRFGQGAYGYTF. DNA for the CDR3: TGTGCCAGCAGGTTCGGACAGGGTGCCTATGGCTACACCTTC.

The rearrangement uses TRBV4-2 and TRBJ2-3, with TRBD2 identical over 12 bases. V was pared by 4 bases and J by 4 bases, with 9 bases of the junction left unmatched. The CDR3 has 17 residues. CDR1 and CDR2 from the germline V gene are LGHNA and YNFKEQ. The CDR3 DNA reads as TGTGCCAGCAGCCCCCGGTCTAGCGGGGGGGCCCCAGATACGCAGTATTTT. It translates to CASSPRSSGGAPDTQYF.

The rearrangement links TRBV4-1 to TRBJ2-1; TRBD2 matches at 14 bases. Germline CDR1 reads MGHRA; CDR2 reads YSYEKL. The CDR3 extends over 18 amino acids. The J segment lost 7 bases and the V segment lost 6 bases, leaving 14 bases of the junction unmatched. In DNA form, the CDR3 reads TGCGCCAGCAGGAGACTAGCGGGAGGGCCGAGGGGGGGGAATGAGCAGTTCTTC. Residues: CASRRLAGGPRGGNEQFF.

This clone was picked up one time. The V call is TRBV25-1, the J call TRBJ2-6; D remains unclear. This CDR3 is built from 14 residues. V shed 3 bases and J shed 2 bases, with 5 bases lying between them. Germline CDR1 reads MGHDK; CDR2 reads SYGVNS. This chain's CDR3 is CASSDEAGANVLTF. DNA of the CDR3: TGTGCCAGCAGTGATGAGGCTGGGGCCAACGTCCTGACTTTC.

J is TRBJ1-6 and V is TRBV2; D uncertain. CDR3 size: 14 residues. CDR1 and CDR2 from the germline V gene are SNHLY and FYNNEI. V was trimmed by 1 base and J by 11 bases, leaving 12 bases between them. The CDR3 spells CASSEGGNGAPLHF. The CDR3 DNA is TGTGCCAGCAGTGAAGGAGGGAATGGTGCACCCCTCCACTTT.

V usage is TRBV19 and J usage is TRBJ2-5; 9 bases agree with TRBD1. Germline CDR1 and CDR2: LNHDA and SQIVND (reference sequence). The J segment lost 6 bases and the V segment lost 6 bases, leaving 11 bases of the junction unmatched. The CDR3 has 15 amino acids. The CDR3 loop is CASSATGGGGKTQYF. The CDR3 DNA sequence: TGTGCCAGTAGCGCTACAGGGGGCGGTGGGAAGACCCAGTACTTC.

This chain links TRBV19 with TRBJ2-5; the D gene is possibly TRBD2 (7 bases). The germline V and J ends were trimmed by 1 base and 4 bases, with 16 bases remaining between them. The CDR3 sequence is 16 residues long. CDR1 LNHDA and CDR2 SQIVND come from the germline V gene (reference sequence). The CDR3 spells CASSIVASGGGETQYF. The CDR3 DNA sequence: TGTGCCAGTAGTATAGTGGCTAGCGGAGGGGGAGAGACCCAGTACTTC.

J is TRBJ1-2 and V is TRBV9; D is uncertain. Germline V gene sequence: CDR1 SGDLS, CDR2 YYNGEE. This CDR3 region has 14 residues. The germline V and J ends were trimmed by 0 bases and 11 bases, with 17 bases remaining between them. DNA of the CDR3: TGTGCCAGCAGCGTAGCGTTGGGTACTCCAGGATACACCTTC. Protein product: CASSVALGTPGYTF. Full variable domain (missing parts from reference TRBV9 and TRBJ1-2): DSGVTQTPKHLITATGQRVTLRCSPRSGDLSVYWYQQSLDQGLQFLIQYYNGEERAKGNILERFSAQQFPDLHSELNLSSLELGDSALYFCASSVALGTPGYTFGSGTRLTVV.

The V and J genes are TRBV2 and TRBJ2-2, with a possible D match to TRBD2 (6 bases). The CDR3 is 16 amino acids. V was shortened by 4 bases and J by 1 base, with 13 bases between the two germline ends. CDR1 is SNHLY and CDR2 is FYNNEI in the germline V gene. The CDR3 coding sequence is TGTGCCAGCAGTGGGGCCTGGCGGGGGAACACCGGGGAGCTGTTTTTT. Protein: CASSGAWRGNTGELFF.

This sequence joins TRBV2 and TRBJ1-4, with D perhaps TRBD1 (6 bases). V lost 7 bases and J 5 bases, leaving 14 bases between the germline ends. The CDR3 is made up of 14 amino acids. Germline V CDR1 and CDR2: SNHLY, FYNNEI. The CDR3 spells CASTGAGTNEKLFF. Here the CDR3 DNA reads TGTGCCAGCACAGGGGCAGGAACGAATGAAAAACTGTTTTTT.

V usage is TRBV7-2 and J usage is TRBJ2-1; 8 positions agree with TRBD1. J lost 4 bases, V lost 3 bases, and 5 bases had no gene match. The CDR3 spans 15 residues. CDR1 and CDR2 from the germline V gene are SGHTA and FQGNSA. In DNA, the CDR3 is TGTGCCAGCAGCTTGGACAGGGCAGTATACAATGAGCAGTTCTTC. Amino acid sequence: CASSLDRAVYNEQFF.

The rearrangement uses TRBV7-3 and TRBJ2-2; weak D call: TRBD2 (5 bases). The CDR3 is 16 residues long. V gave up 2 bases and J gave up 1 base, with 11 bases separating them. CDR1 and CDR2 from the germline V gene are SGHTA and FQGTGA. Here the CDR3 reads CASSLVRARNTGELFF. The CDR3 DNA reads TGTGCCAGCAGCTTAGTGAGGGCTAGGAACACCGGGGAGCTGTTTTTT.

The chain links TRBV27 to TRBJ2-1; a possible D gene is TRBD2 (5 bases). The germline V gene has CDR1 MNHEY and CDR2 SMNVEV (reference sequence). This CDR3 is 17 amino acids long. V was clipped by 4 bases and J by 0 bases, with 16 bases between them. CDR3 sequence: CASSSWKDSLSYNEQFF. CDR3 DNA sequence: TGTGCCAGCAGTTCCTGGAAGGACTCTCTCTCCTACAATGAGCAGTTCTTC.

The V and J genes are TRBV15 and TRBJ2-1, with 12 bases matching TRBD2. Germline CDR1 LNHNV, CDR2 YYDKDF (reference sequence). The trim removed 5 bases at V and 2 bases at J, leaving 7 bases unmatched. This CDR3 contains 17 residues. The chain's CDR3 is CATSQPRTSGAYNEQFF. The CDR3 DNA follows: TGTGCCACCAGCCAACCTAGGACTAGCGGGGCCTACAATGAGCAGTTCTTC.

V and J are TRBV7-2 and TRBJ2-3; 7 positions match TRBD2. The germline V gene has CDR1 SGHTA and CDR2 FQGNSA. Trimming at V came to 0 bases and at J to 3 bases, leaving 6 bases not matched to a gene. This CDR3 is built from 16 residues. The CDR3, as DNA: TGTGCCAGCAGCTTAGCCGGGAGCGGGAATACAGATACGCAGTATTTT. Its translation: CASSLAGSGNTDTQYF.

This clone was recorded once. The CDR3 DNA sequence: TGCGCCAGCAGCCCGGGACTAGCGGGGGGGCCTTGGAATGAGCAGTTCTTC. Translation: CASSPGLAGGPWNEQFF. The rearrangement links TRBV4-1 to TRBJ2-1, with TRBD2 identical over 16 bases. CDR3 length: 17 amino acids. The J segment lost 7 bases and the V segment lost 4 bases, leaving 7 bases of the junction unmatched. Germline V CDR1 and CDR2: MGHRA, YSYEKL.

This clone was seen once. A read error may produce the germline difference seen at one junction end. CDR3 nucleotides: TGCAGTGCTAGATTGCTAGCGGGAGTTGTCTTC. This translates into CSARLLAGVVF. The gene calls are TRBV20-1 and TRBJ2-1; the match to TRBD2 covers 10 bases. The germline gives CDR1 DFQATT, CDR2 SNEGSKA (reference sequence). CDR3 length: 11 residues.

The chain employs TRBV6-6 and TRBJ1-2, with 7 bases fitting TRBD1. Trimming cost V 1 base and J 0 bases; bases outside gene matches: 2. CDR3 length equals 15 residues. Germline V gene sequence: CDR1 MNHNY, CDR2 SVGAGI (reference sequence). The CDR3 region is CASSYLTGPNYGYTF. CDR3 sequence (DNA): TGTGCCAGCAGTTACTTGACAGGGCCTAACTATGGCTACACCTTC.

This clone was picked up a small number of times. One end of the junction fails to match germline, which may point to a read error. The V call is TRBV7-9, the J call TRBJ2-4; TRBD1 aligns across 7 bases. Germline CDR1 and CDR2: SEHNR and FQNEAQ (reference sequence). CDR3 length: 17 residues. The CDR3, as DNA: TGTTCCAGCAGACGAGGGGGACAGAGCTTAGCCAAAAACATTCAGTACTTC. Protein product: CSSRRGGQSLAKNIQYF.

This chain uses TRBV5-1 with TRBJ2-3, with 11 positions matching TRBD2. The germline CDR1 and CDR2 sequences are SGHRS and YFSETQ. The CDR3 is 19 amino acids. V shed 4 bases, J shed 0 bases, and the junction held 13 bases outside the gene matches. The CDR3, as DNA: TGCGCCAGCAGCCTGCGGACTAGCGGGCCCCATACTAGCACAGATACGCAGTATTTT. Translation gives CASSLRTSGPHTSTDTQYF.

This rearrangement joins TRBV19 to TRBJ1-6; 7 bases align to TRBD1. The germline V gene encodes CDR1 LNHDA and CDR2 SQIVND (reference sequence). CDR3 length: 14 residues. With V trimmed by 5 bases and J by 10 bases, 8 bases remained unmatched. Here the CDR3 reads CASSQTGAGSPLHF. DNA of the CDR3: TGTGCCAGTAGTCAAACAGGGGCAGGGTCACCCCTCCACTTT.